The 25 T cell receptor beta chains presented below share a single source sample, sequenced in a study of CD8+ T cells in alopecia areata. Investigators isolated RNA and reverse transcribed it into cDNA to act as the sequencing template. Libraries were prepared by immunoSEQ multiplex PCR; TCRdb keeps only in-frame clonotypes and omits some of them. The sample lists more than 100,000 clones; 55% were seen once. Sequencing was carried out using CD4+ T cells sorted from blood. The receptors here all came from a human donor in good health.

This clone has ten or more counts. This chain uses TRBV28 with TRBJ2-7; D possibly matches TRBD1 or TRBD2 (5 bases each). Germline CDR1 and CDR2: MDHEN and SYDVKM. V lost 6 bases and J 0 bases, leaving 12 bases between the germline ends. The length of the CDR3 is 14 residues. CDR3 bases: TGTGCCAGCAGGCCCCGGGGCGCCTCCTACGAGCAGTACTTC. Residues: CASRPRGASYEQYF.

The chain joins TRBV7-8 to TRBJ2-7; tentatively, D is TRBD2 (6 bases). The CDR3 runs 14 residues. Germline CDR1 is SGHVS and CDR2 is FQNEAQ. Trimming pared 5 bases from V and 6 bases from J, leaving 17 bases between. The CDR3 here is CASSPMRLDGEQYF. The CDR3, as DNA: TGTGCCAGCAGCCCGATGAGACTAGATGGCGAGCAGTACTTC. The whole variable domain, filled in from reference TRBV7-8 and TRBJ2-7, reads GAGVSQSPRYKVAKRGQDVALRCDPISGHVSLFWYQQALGQGPEFLTYFQNEAQLDKSGLPSDRFFAERPEGSVSTLKIQRTQQEDSAVYLCASSPMRLDGEQYFGPGTRLTVT.

This rearrangement joins TRBV25-1 to TRBJ1-1; D might be TRBD1 (6 bases). The length of the CDR3 is 15 residues. Trimming took 2 bases from V and 8 from J, leaving 18 bases between them. Germline V gene lookup returns CDR1 MGHDK and CDR2 SYGVNS. The CDR3 coding sequence is TGTGCCAGCAGTGAAGTGGCGTGGGGGCAGACAGAAGCTTTCTTT. Amino acids: CASSEVAWGQTEAFF.

The V gene is TRBV19, the J gene TRBJ1-5; D possibly corresponds to TRBD1 (6 bases). Germline values: CDR1 LNHDA, CDR2 SQIVND (reference sequence). Trimming took off 7 bases at V and 1 base at J, with 20 bases between the two ends. The CDR3 contains 17 residues. The CDR3 spells CASNGGDVSLSNQPQHF. The CDR3 DNA reads TGTGCCAGTAATGGGGGCGATGTATCGTTGAGCAATCAGCCCCAGCATTTT.

There are a few counts of this clone. The genes are TRBV29-1 and TRBJ1-2; D remains unclear. V lost 4 bases to trimming and J lost 8 bases, with 17 bases between them. Per the germline V gene, CDR1 is SQVTM and CDR2 is ANQGSEA. The CDR3 length is 13 residues. The CDR3 DNA reads as TGCAGCGTTGGGGAGGACCGGGAAGGAGGCTACACCTTC. The encoded protein is CSVGEDREGGYTF.

This rearrangement joins TRBV19 to TRBJ2-2, with a possible D match to TRBD1 (6 bases). Germline V gives CDR1 LNHDA, CDR2 SQIVND (reference sequence). With 5 bases removed from V and 1 base from J, the gap between germline ends came to 17 bases. The CDR3 consists of 17 residues. CDR3 sequence: CASSPVRGTWNTGELFF. CDR3 nucleotide sequence: TGTGCCAGTAGTCCGGTGAGGGGGACCTGGAACACCGGGGAGCTGTTTTTT. Looking up the rest from reference TRBV19 and TRBJ2-2 gives the full variable domain: DGGITQSPKYLFRKEGQNVTLSCEQNLNHDAMYWYRQDPGQGLRLIYYSQIVNDFQKGDIAEGYSVSREKKESFPLTVTSAQKNPTAFYLCASSPVRGTWNTGELFFGEGSRLTVL.

This chain joins TRBV28 and TRBJ1-2; D call uncertain. The CDR3 contains 12 residues. The germline CDR1 and CDR2 sequences are MDHEN and SYDVKM. Trimming pared 6 bases from V and 5 bases from J, leaving 10 bases between. Here the CDR3 DNA reads TGTGCCAGCAGGACCAGTACGTATGGCTACACCTTC. Translating it yields CASRTSTYGYTF.

The chain is built from TRBV30 and TRBJ2-5, with 10 bases identical to TRBD2. Per the germline V gene, CDR1 is GTSNPN and CDR2 is SVGIG (reference sequence). This CDR3 has 14 amino acids. V gave up 2 bases and J gave up 2 bases; unmatched junction bases: 2. CDR3 loop: CAWSSGGDQETQYF. The CDR3, as DNA: TGTGCCTGGAGTAGCGGGGGGGATCAAGAGACCCAGTACTTC. Supplemented by reference TRBV30 and TRBJ2-5, the full variable domain reads SQTIHQWPATLVQPVGSPLSLECTVEGTSNPNLYWYRQAAGRGLQLLFYSVGIGQISSEVPQNLSASRPQDRQFILSSKKLLLSDSGFYLCAWSSGGDQETQYFGPGTRLLVL.

The V and J genes are TRBV5-6 and TRBJ2-6; D is possibly TRBD1 (6 bases). The V end was cut by 0 bases, the J end by 4 bases, with 11 bases between. CDR1 and CDR2 (germline): SGHDT, YYEEEE. The CDR3 loop spans 16 amino acids. This CDR3 reads CASSLVSGAGANVLTF. In nucleotides, the CDR3 is TGTGCCAGCAGCTTGGTATCAGGGGCCGGGGCCAACGTCCTGACTTTC.

The J gene is TRBJ2-5, the V gene TRBV9; tentative D call: TRBD1 (5 bases). Trimming removed 4 bases at V and 2 bases at J, with 12 bases between. The CDR3 runs to 14 residues. Per the germline V gene, CDR1 is SGDLS and CDR2 is YYNGEE. The CDR3 coding sequence is TGTGCCAGCAGCCTCGACAGAGGACAAGAGACCCAGTACTTC. Translation gives CASSLDRGQETQYF.

This rearrangement joins TRBV29-1 to TRBJ1-5, with 9 bases identical to TRBD1. Germline CDR1 and CDR2: SQVTM and ANQGSEA. The trim removed 7 bases at V and 6 bases at J, leaving 10 bases unmatched. The CDR3 contains 14 residues. The CDR3 is CSARPGQGGQPQHF. CDR3 nucleotide sequence: TGCAGCGCCCGCCCGGGACAGGGCGGTCAGCCCCAGCATTTT. The whole variable domain, filled in from reference TRBV29-1 and TRBJ1-5, reads SAVISQKPSRDICQRGTSLTIQCQVDSQVTMMFWYRQQPGQSLTLIATANQGSEATYESGFVIDKFPISRPNLTFSTLTVSNMSPEDSSIYLCSARPGQGGQPQHFGDGTRLSIL.

This clone was picked up a small number of times. The chain uses TRBV25-1 and TRBJ2-2, with D maybe TRBD2 (5 bases). This CDR3 is 13 amino acids long. The V and J ends lost 3 bases and 5 bases respectively, with 7 bases between them. CDR1 and CDR2 (germline): MGHDK, SYGVNS. CDR3: CASSDPGTGELFF. CDR3 bases: TGTGCCAGCAGTGACCCGGGGACCGGGGAGCTGTTTTTT. The full variable domain, completed using reference TRBV25-1 and TRBJ2-2, is EADIYQTPRYLVIGTGKKITLECSQTMGHDKMYWYQQDPGMELHLIHYSYGVNSTEKGDLSSESTVSRIRTEHFPLTLESARPSHTSQYLCASSDPGTGELFFGEGSRLTVL.

The rearrangement joins TRBV27 to TRBJ1-6, with a possible D match to TRBD1 (5 bases). Trimming removed 7 bases at V and 7 bases at J, with 17 bases between. The germline gives CDR1 MNHEY, CDR2 SMNVEV (reference sequence). The CDR3 has 15 amino acids. The CDR3 region is CASMQDRGRNSPLHF. CDR3 nucleotide sequence: TGTGCCAGCATGCAAGACCGGGGCCGCAATTCACCCCTCCACTTT.

The V gene is TRBV6-5, the J gene TRBJ1-1; 9 bases line up with TRBD1. Unmatched junction bases numbered 10, after V lost 6 bases and J lost 8 bases. Germline V lookup: CDR1 MNHEY, CDR2 SVGAGI. CDR3 length equals 14 residues. In nucleotides, the CDR3 is TGTGCCAGCAGCCTTTTTCCCGGGACAGGGGAAGCTTTCTTT. Translation: CASSLFPGTGEAFF.

This clone was counted between two and nine times. The V call is TRBV4-2, the J call TRBJ2-3; tentative D call: TRBD1 (6 bases). Per germline, CDR1 LGHNA and CDR2 YNFKEQ. The germline V and J ends were trimmed by 0 bases and 14 bases, with 9 bases remaining between them. The CDR3 consists of 11 residues. Written as DNA, the CDR3 is TGTGCCAGCAGCCAAGAAGCGGACAGGTATTTT. It yields the protein CASSQEADRYF.

This clone was counted a single time. The chain carries TRBV2 and TRBJ2-1, with 11 bases fitting TRBD2. The CDR3 has 14 residues. V lost 8 bases and J lost 4; bases outside the gene matches: 4. Germline assignment: CDR1 SNHLY and CDR2 FYNNEI. CDR3 bases: TGTGCCAGCTCCGGGACTAGCGGATACAATGAGCAGTTCTTC. The encoded protein is CASSGTSGYNEQFF. Supplemented by reference TRBV2 and TRBJ2-1, the full variable domain reads EPEVTQTPSHQVTQMGQEVILRCVPISNHLYFYWYRQILGQKVEFLVSFYNNEISEKSEIFDDQFSVERPDGSNFTLKIRSTKLEDSAMYFCASSGTSGYNEQFFGPGTRLTVL.

The DNA of the CDR3 is TGTGCCAGCATCCGGGACAGGGGGCGGTCTGGGGCCAACGTCCTGACTTTC. Translation gives CASIRDRGRSGANVLTF. The genes are TRBV11-2 and TRBJ2-6, with 12 bases that match TRBD1. Per germline, CDR1 SGHAT and CDR2 FQNNGV. The CDR3 covers 17 residues. J was trimmed by 1 base and V by 7 bases; bases with no gene match: 5.

In regard to this clone: Different DNA sequences within this sample yield the same CDR3. The chain is built from TRBV28 and TRBJ1-4, with 9 bases fitting TRBD1. The CDR3 loop spans 14 amino acids. Trimming removed 6 bases from V and 8 bases from J; junction bases left unmatched: 7. The germline CDR1 and CDR2 sequences are MDHEN and SYDVKM. CDR3 coding DNA: TGTGCCAGCAGCCGCGGACAGGGGCGGGAAAAACTGTTTTTT. It specifies CASSRGQGREKLFF.

The chain links TRBV6-4 to TRBJ1-5; unclear D gene. V gave up 4 bases and J gave up 1 base, with 5 bases separating them. The germline V gene has CDR1 MRHNA and CDR2 SNTAGT. This CDR3 has 13 amino acids. The CDR3 loop reads CASSVQSNQPQHF. Here the CDR3 DNA reads TGTGCCAGCAGTGTACAGAGCAATCAGCCCCAGCATTTT.

The genes are TRBV7-9 and TRBJ2-5; unclear D gene. Per the germline V gene, CDR1 is SEHNR and CDR2 is FQNEAQ (reference sequence). V was clipped by 2 bases and J by 0 bases, with 13 bases between them. CDR3 size: 16 residues. This chain's CDR3 is CASSLTPRSYQETQYF. Written as DNA, the CDR3 is TGTGCCAGCAGCTTAACGCCCAGATCGTACCAAGAGACCCAGTACTTC.

The chain employs TRBV5-6 and TRBJ1-2; 10 bases are shared with TRBD1. CDR3 size: 16 residues. The J segment lost 5 bases and the V segment lost 5 bases, leaving 12 bases of the junction unmatched. The germline CDR1 and CDR2 sequences are SGHDT and YYEEEE. The CDR3 loop is CASSRDRGTRGYGYTF. The CDR3 DNA reads as TGTGCCAGCAGTAGGGACAGGGGCACGAGGGGTTATGGCTACACCTTC.

V is TRBV5-1 and J is TRBJ2-2; D may be TRBD1 or TRBD2 (5 bases each). With 7 bases removed from V and 4 bases from J, the gap between germline ends came to 23 bases. Germline V gene sequence: CDR1 SGHRS, CDR2 YFSETQ. The CDR3 has 17 amino acids. This chain's CDR3 is CASGRTTGPTTTGELFF. The CDR3 nucleotides read TGCGCCAGCGGCCGCACCACGGGACCTACAACCACCGGGGAGCTGTTTTTT.

This clone was seen a few times. This chain uses TRBV7-2 with TRBJ2-5; TRBD2 agrees at 10 bases. This CDR3 is built from 15 residues. V lost 0 bases and J lost 3; bases outside the gene matches: 1. CDR1 is SGHTA and CDR2 is FQGNSA in the germline V gene. CDR3 DNA sequence: TGTGCCAGCAGCTTAGCGGGACTAGCGAAAGAGACCCAGTACTTC. Translating gives CASSLAGLAKETQYF.

The rearrangement uses TRBV2 and TRBJ2-7; no reliable D call. V gave up 8 bases and J gave up 2 bases, with 16 bases separating them. The germline CDR1 and CDR2 sequences are SNHLY and FYNNEI. The CDR3 is made up of 14 amino acids. CDR3: CASGLSRLAYEQYF. The DNA for the CDR3 is TGTGCCAGCGGCTTGTCGAGGCTAGCCTACGAGCAGTACTTC.

This clone was counted only a few times. The chain combines TRBV6-5 with TRBJ1-5; a possible D gene is TRBD1 (6 bases). This CDR3 is built from 14 residues. With 6 bases removed from V and 4 bases from J, the gap between germline ends came to 13 bases. Germline V lookup: CDR1 MNHEY, CDR2 SVGAGI. The CDR3 DNA sequence: TGTGCCAGCAGGCGGGGGCAGGGGAATCAGCCCCAGCATTTT. It translates to CASRRGQGNQPQHF.